These 26 T cell receptor beta chains came from one sample sequenced in a study of cytomegalovirus exposure and HLA in healthy donors. The method was immunoSEQ multiplex PCR; TCRdb's version includes in-frame clones alone and lacks a portion of them. The sample consists of under 200,000 clones, around nine tenths of them appearing once. Sequencing input: PBMCs. The receptors were sampled from a woman aged 18-35 years in good health and CMV-seronegative.

The chain links TRBV9 to TRBJ2-7; tentatively, D is TRBD2 (6 bases). The CDR3 contains 15 residues. Germline V CDR1 and CDR2: SGDLS, YYNGEE. V was pared by 4 bases and J by 1 base, with 15 bases between. Written as DNA, the CDR3 is TGTGCCAGCAGCCCCCGGGGTAGCGGTTCCTACGAGCAGTACTTC. Amino acids: CASSPRGSGSYEQYF.

The V gene is TRBV9, the J gene TRBJ2-5, with 9 bases lining up with TRBD1. V lost 3 bases to trimming and J lost 5 bases; unmatched junction nucleotides: 8. The length of the CDR3 is 15 residues. CDR1 SGDLS and CDR2 YYNGEE come from the germline V gene. The CDR3 region is CASSAAQGAGETQYF. CDR3 bases: TGTGCCAGCAGCGCGGCACAGGGGGCAGGCGAGACCCAGTACTTC.

The chain links TRBV30 to TRBJ1-1; D perhaps matches TRBD1 (6 bases). Germline values: CDR1 GTSNPN, CDR2 SVGIG (reference sequence). V was trimmed by 1 base and J by 7 bases, leaving 13 bases between them. The CDR3 has 13 residues. In nucleotides, the CDR3 is TGTGCCTGGAGTGGACAGGTCCTATTTGAAGCTTTCTTT. Its protein product is CAWSGQVLFEAFF. Combining the CDR3 with reference TRBV30 and TRBJ1-1 gives the whole variable domain SQTIHQWPATLVQPVGSPLSLECTVEGTSNPNLYWYRQAAGRGLQLLFYSVGIGQISSEVPQNLSASRPQDRQFILSSKKLLLSDSGFYLCAWSGQVLFEAFFGQGTRLTVV.

The CDR3 protein is CARGTGGISDTQYF. The CDR3 bases are TGTGCCAGAGGGACAGGGGGCATATCGGATACGCAGTATTTT. V gene TRBV2 combines with J gene TRBJ2-3, with 12 bases that match TRBD1. The V segment lost 9 bases and the J segment 6 bases; nucleotides outside the gene matches: 7. Per germline, CDR1 SNHLY and CDR2 FYNNEI. The CDR3 is 14 amino acids.

The J gene is TRBJ2-7, the V gene TRBV19; D is perhaps TRBD2 (5 bases). The V end was cut by 8 bases, the J end by 2 bases, with 22 bases between. CDR1 and CDR2 from the germline V gene are LNHDA and SQIVND (reference sequence). This CDR3 comprises 16 residues. The CDR3 sequence is CASARNWESGAYEQYF. Written as DNA, the CDR3 is TGTGCCAGTGCCAGGAACTGGGAGTCTGGTGCCTACGAGCAGTACTTC.

The V call is TRBV15, the J call TRBJ1-5; D not certain. Germline loops: CDR1 LNHNV, CDR2 YYDKDF (reference sequence). V was pared by 7 bases and J by 1 base, with 8 bases between. This CDR3 is 13 amino acids long. In DNA form, the CDR3 reads TGTGCCACCACTAGGGAGAGCAATCAGCCCCAGCATTTT. It encodes CATTRESNQPQHF.

This chain joins TRBV2 and TRBJ2-1; TRBD1 matches at 9 bases. Germline-derived CDR1 and CDR2 are SNHLY and FYNNEI. V was pared by 6 bases and J by 1 base, with 4 bases of the junction left unmatched. The CDR3 spans 15 residues. The CDR3 is CASRVDRGSYNEQFF. The CDR3 DNA follows: TGTGCCAGCAGGGTAGACAGGGGGTCCTACAATGAGCAGTTCTTC.

The V gene is TRBV7-2, the J gene TRBJ1-2; D not resolved. Germline V CDR1 and CDR2: SGHTA, FQGNSA. Trimming stripped 8 bases from V and 9 bases from J, with 16 bases between. CDR3 length: 12 residues. In DNA, the CDR3 is TGTGCCAGCGTCTTGGGAGGCATTAGCTACACCTTC. Translated, it gives CASVLGGISYTF.

As DNA, the CDR3 is TGCGCCAGCAGCCCTAAAGATTACTACTCCTCTGGAAACACCATATATTTT. This gives the protein CASSPKDYYSSGNTIYF. The rearrangement uses TRBV4-3 and TRBJ1-3; no clear D. Germline V CDR1 and CDR2: LGHNA, YSLEER. Trimming pared 4 bases from V and 0 bases from J, leaving 16 bases between. The CDR3 spans 17 residues.

The V and J genes are TRBV10-3 and TRBJ2-7; 9 positions match TRBD1. Losses at the gene ends were 7 bases for V and 4 bases for J; bases not matched to a gene: 5. The germline CDR1 and CDR2 sequences are ENHRY and SYGVKD. The CDR3 contains 13 residues. CDR3 protein: CAIKGQGEYEQYF. For the CDR3, the DNA is TGTGCCATCAAGGGACAGGGAGAATACGAGCAGTACTTC.

The rearrangement joins TRBV2 to TRBJ2-5, with 11 bases that match TRBD1. Germline CDR1 and CDR2: SNHLY and FYNNEI. The V segment lost 4 bases and the J segment 4 bases; nucleotides outside the gene matches: 5. The CDR3 contains 15 residues. CDR3 protein: CASSGDRGLGETQYF. The CDR3 DNA follows: TGTGCCAGCAGTGGGGACAGGGGGTTGGGAGAGACCCAGTACTTC. Based on the CDR3 plus reference TRBV2 and TRBJ2-5, the full variable domain is EPEVTQTPSHQVTQMGQEVILRCVPISNHLYFYWYRQILGQKVEFLVSFYNNEISEKSEIFDDQFSVERPDGSNFTLKIRSTKLEDSAMYFCASSGDRGLGETQYFGPGTRLLVL.

The chain uses TRBV10-2 and TRBJ2-7; 15 bases are a match to TRBD2. V was pared by 2 bases and J by 6 bases, with 11 bases of the junction left unmatched. This CDR3 spans 18 amino acids. CDR1 WSHSY and CDR2 SAAADI come from the germline V gene. The CDR3 nucleotides are TGCGCCAGCAGTGAGGGTACCGGGACTAGCGGGAGGCCCGGCGAGCAGTACTTC. Translated, it gives CASSEGTGTSGRPGEQYF.

The chain employs TRBV10-3 and TRBJ2-6; 8 bases fit TRBD1. The junction had 12 bases not matched to a gene; V was cut back by 10 bases and J by 4 bases. The CDR3 totals 16 residues. The V gene's germline CDR1 is ENHRY and CDR2 SYGVKD. In nucleotides, the CDR3 is TGTGCCACCAGGACAGGGTATGGACCCGGGGCCAACGTCCTGACTTTC. It translates to CATRTGYGPGANVLTF.

The J gene is TRBJ2-7, the V gene TRBV28; TRBD1 agrees at 7 bases. V shed 7 bases and J 7 bases; nucleotides not matched to a gene: 13. There are 14 residues in the CDR3. The germline V gene has CDR1 MDHEN and CDR2 SYDVKM. CDR3 in amino acids: CASNLSGGVGEQYF. The CDR3, as DNA: TGTGCCAGCAACCTTTCAGGGGGAGTAGGAGAGCAGTACTTC.

A note on this clone: The same CDR3 can be traced to other DNA sequences in this sample. This chain joins TRBV19 and TRBJ1-1; 8 positions match TRBD1. V was pared by 4 bases and J by 5 bases, with 3 bases of the junction left unmatched. The germline V gene has CDR1 LNHDA and CDR2 SQIVND (reference sequence). The CDR3 extends over 13 amino acids. This CDR3 reads CASSNTGGTEAFF. The CDR3 nucleotides read TGTGCCAGTAGTAACACAGGGGGTACTGAAGCTTTCTTT.

The chain joins TRBV4-3 to TRBJ2-5, with 14 bases identical to TRBD2. Germline CDR1 LGHNA, CDR2 YSLEER. The trim removed 1 base at V and 5 bases at J, leaving 18 bases unmatched. This CDR3 is built from 21 residues. CDR3 DNA: TGCGCCAGCAGCCAAGCTACGACGGGACTAGCGGGAGCATTTGGGACGGAGACCCAGTACTTC. Its translation: CASSQATTGLAGAFGTETQYF.

The V and J genes are TRBV19 and TRBJ2-7, with 9 bases lining up with TRBD2. The CDR3 is 15 amino acids. Trimming at V came to 7 bases and at J to 5 bases, leaving 12 bases not matched to a gene. The germline CDR1 and CDR2 sequences are LNHDA and SQIVND (reference sequence). CDR3 sequence reads: CASNTETSGLNEQYF. In DNA, the CDR3 is TGTGCCAGTAATACGGAGACTAGCGGCCTAAACGAGCAGTACTTC. The variable domain in full, completed from reference TRBV19 and TRBJ2-7, reads DGGITQSPKYLFRKEGQNVTLSCEQNLNHDAMYWYRQDPGQGLRLIYYSQIVNDFQKGDIAEGYSVSREKKESFPLTVTSAQKNPTAFYLCASNTETSGLNEQYFGPGTRLTVT.

This clone was counted once. The chain couples TRBV10-3 to TRBJ1-5; D is unresolved. The CDR3 consists of 13 residues. The germline CDR1 and CDR2 sequences are ENHRY and SYGVKD. Trimming cost V 4 bases and J 4 bases, with 8 bases left between them. CDR3 residues: CAISGRDNQPQHF. CDR3 coding DNA: TGTGCCATCAGTGGTAGAGATAATCAGCCCCAGCATTTT.

J is TRBJ2-4 and V is TRBV5-1; 7 positions agree with TRBD1. The germline CDR1 and CDR2 sequences are SGHRS and YFSETQ. Trimming at V came to 4 bases and at J to 8 bases, leaving 9 bases not matched to a gene. The CDR3 is 14 residues long. DNA of the CDR3: TGCGCCAGCAGCCCACAGGGGTATGTGGACATTCAGTACTTC. Translating it yields CASSPQGYVDIQYF.

The rearrangement uses TRBV27 and TRBJ2-1, with D hard to call. This CDR3 region has 14 residues. CDR1 is MNHEY and CDR2 is SMNVEV in the germline V gene (reference sequence). V lost 7 bases to trimming and J lost 2 bases, with 12 bases between them. CDR3 in amino acids: CASTWAGPYNEQFF. The CDR3 DNA reads as TGTGCCAGCACCTGGGCAGGTCCCTACAATGAGCAGTTCTTC.

The genes are TRBV5-1 and TRBJ1-4; 7 nucleotides line up with TRBD1. The germline V gene has CDR1 SGHRS and CDR2 YFSETQ. The CDR3 loop spans 17 amino acids. The V segment lost 3 bases and the J segment 8 bases; nucleotides outside the gene matches: 16. The CDR3 DNA is TGCGCCAGCAGCTGGGCTGCCGAGGGGGCGGAATACGAAAAACTGTTTTTT. Its translation is CASSWAAEGAEYEKLFF.

The rearrangement uses TRBV19 and TRBJ1-1; D not certain. Germline V gene data show CDR1 as LNHDA and CDR2 as SQIVND (reference sequence). CDR3 size: 15 residues. The ends were cut back, 8 bases at V and 0 bases at J, with 16 bases in the middle. The CDR3 protein is CASHMGGILNTEAFF. Written as DNA, the CDR3 is TGTGCCAGTCATATGGGAGGGATTTTGAACACTGAAGCTTTCTTT.

This chain connects TRBV5-6 to TRBJ2-7, with 10 bases aligning to TRBD1. Germline values: CDR1 SGHDT, CDR2 YYEEEE. V was pared by 3 bases and J by 5 bases, with 20 bases of the junction left unmatched. The CDR3 totals 19 residues. The CDR3 sequence is CASSSLPGTGVGYRNEQYF. CDR3 in DNA: TGTGCCAGCAGCTCCCTCCCCGGGACAGGGGTTGGTTATCGGAACGAGCAGTACTTC.

This rearrangement joins TRBV7-2 to TRBJ2-2; D perhaps matches TRBD2 (6 bases). With 2 bases removed from V and 7 bases from J, the gap between germline ends came to 11 bases. CDR3 size: 14 residues. Germline V CDR1 and CDR2: SGHTA, FQGNSA. The CDR3: CASSLQAGFGELFF. DNA of the CDR3: TGTGCCAGCAGCTTACAAGCGGGCTTCGGGGAGCTGTTTTTT.

The chain carries TRBV5-4 and TRBJ2-1; D is unclear. Germline V lookup: CDR1 SGHNT, CDR2 YYREEE (reference sequence). V lost 5 bases and J lost 7, with 10 bases in between. The CDR3 is made up of 12 amino acids. This chain's CDR3 is CASSYTENEQFF. In DNA form, the CDR3 reads TGTGCCAGCAGTTACACAGAGAATGAGCAGTTCTTC. Full variable domain (missing parts from reference TRBV5-4 and TRBJ2-1): ETGVTQSPTHLIKTRGQQVTLRCSSQSGHNTVSWYQQALGQGPQFIFQYYREEENGRGNFPPRFSGLQFPNYSSELNVNALELDDSALYLCASSYTENEQFFGPGTRLTVL.

The chain couples TRBV4-1 to TRBJ2-7; maybe TRBD2 (6 bases). CDR1 and CDR2 (germline): MGHRA, YSYEKL. CDR3 length: 17 residues. Trimming stripped 4 bases from V and 6 bases from J, with 25 bases between. The DNA for the CDR3 is TGCGCCAGCAGCCGCGAGCCTAGCGTAGAAGCCCCCCTCGAGCAGTACTTC. The encoded protein is CASSREPSVEAPLEQYF.